This T cell receptor beta chain was profiled in a study of cytomegalovirus exposure and HLA in healthy donors. Study as a whole: Earlier, 150 million to 200 million T cells were analyzed, and around 100 million unique TCR beta sequences were found among them. Genetic ancestry analysis placed more than 80% of the 400 or so donors that were genotyped in the Caucasian-associated cluster. Study-wide results and caveats: A later analysis associated around 17,000 TCR beta sequences with HLA alleles at a 0.05 false discovery rate. A cluster of highly shared sequence variants was likely a sequencing artifact.

Only a few counts were recorded for this clone. Its antigen is undetermined. With 60 Vbeta and 13 Jbeta primers, the PCR was carried out. The method was immunoSEQ multiplex PCR; TCRdb's version includes in-frame clones alone and lacks a portion of them. Among around 210,000 clones listed, around 77% were seen once. The CDR3 loop spans 13 amino acids. The germline CDR1 and CDR2 sequences are PRHDT and FYEKMQ (reference sequence). Trimming shortened V by 6 bases and J by 0 bases, and 8 bases separated the two germline ends. The sequencing sample was made of PBMCs. This sequence originates from a woman aged 25 to 39 in good health and CMV-seronegative. The genes are TRBV13 and TRBJ1-1; weak D call: TRBD1 (6 bases). DNA of the CDR3: TGTGCCAGCAGAGGACAGATGAACACTGAAGCTTTCTTT. Translating it yields CASRGQMNTEAFF.